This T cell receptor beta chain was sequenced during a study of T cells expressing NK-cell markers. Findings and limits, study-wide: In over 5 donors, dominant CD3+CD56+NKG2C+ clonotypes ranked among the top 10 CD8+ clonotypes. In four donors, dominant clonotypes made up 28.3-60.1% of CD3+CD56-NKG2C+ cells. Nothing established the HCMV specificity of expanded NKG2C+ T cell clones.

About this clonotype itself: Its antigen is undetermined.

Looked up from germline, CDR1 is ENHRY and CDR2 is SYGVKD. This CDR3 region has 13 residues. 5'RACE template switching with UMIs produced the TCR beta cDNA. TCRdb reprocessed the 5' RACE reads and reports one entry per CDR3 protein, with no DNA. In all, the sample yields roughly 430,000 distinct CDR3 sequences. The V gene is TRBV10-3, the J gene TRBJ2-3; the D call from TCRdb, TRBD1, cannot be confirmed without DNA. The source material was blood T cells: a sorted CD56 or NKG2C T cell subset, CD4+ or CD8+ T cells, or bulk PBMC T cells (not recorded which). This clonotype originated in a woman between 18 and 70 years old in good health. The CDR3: CATRDSATDTQYF.